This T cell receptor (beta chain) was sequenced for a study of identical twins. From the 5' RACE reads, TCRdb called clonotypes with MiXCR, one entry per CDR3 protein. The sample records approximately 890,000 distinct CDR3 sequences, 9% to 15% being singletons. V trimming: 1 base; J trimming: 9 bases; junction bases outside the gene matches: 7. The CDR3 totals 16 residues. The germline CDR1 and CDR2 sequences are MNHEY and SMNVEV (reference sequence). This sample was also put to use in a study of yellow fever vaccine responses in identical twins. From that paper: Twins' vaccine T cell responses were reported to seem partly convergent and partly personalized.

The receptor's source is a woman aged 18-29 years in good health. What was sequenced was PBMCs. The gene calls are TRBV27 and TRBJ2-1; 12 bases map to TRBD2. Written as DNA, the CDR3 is TGTGCCAGCAGTTTATACCCTAGCGGGGGGGCCCGTGAGCAGTTCTTC. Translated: CASSLYPSGGAREQFF.